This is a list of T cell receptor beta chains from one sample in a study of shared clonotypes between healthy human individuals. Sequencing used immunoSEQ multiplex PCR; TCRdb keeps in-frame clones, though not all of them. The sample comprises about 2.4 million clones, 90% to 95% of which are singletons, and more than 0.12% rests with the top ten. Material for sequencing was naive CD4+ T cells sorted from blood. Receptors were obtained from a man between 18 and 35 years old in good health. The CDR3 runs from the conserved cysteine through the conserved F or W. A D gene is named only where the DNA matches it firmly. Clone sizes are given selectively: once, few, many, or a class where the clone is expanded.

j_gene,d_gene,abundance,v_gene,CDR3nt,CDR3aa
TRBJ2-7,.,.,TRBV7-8,TGTGCCAGCAGGTCGTCAGGGATGGGCTACGAGCAGTACTTC,CASRSSGMGYEQYF
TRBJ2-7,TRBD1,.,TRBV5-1,TGCGCCAGCAGCAACGCCGACAGGGGAGACTACGAGCAGTACTTC,CASSNADRGDYEQYF
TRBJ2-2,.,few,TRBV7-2,TGTGCCAGCAGCTTAGCGAGCGGACTCTCCTGGACCGGGGAGCTGTTTTTT,CASSLASGLSWTGELFF
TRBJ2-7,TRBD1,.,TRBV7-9,TGTGCCAGCAGCTTAAGATCAACAGGGGGCTCCTACGAGCAGTACTTC,CASSLRSTGGSYEQYF
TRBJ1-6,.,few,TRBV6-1,TGTGCCAGCAATCACAGATTGTCGGCTCCCCTCCACTTT,CASNHRLSAPLHF
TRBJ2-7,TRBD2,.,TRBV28,TGTGCCAGCAGTTTATACCAGCGGGGGGCCTACGAGCAGTACTTC,CASSLYQRGAYEQYF
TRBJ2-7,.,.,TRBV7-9,TGTGCCAGCAGCTTAGAGAGGGCAGGGCGCTACGAGCAGTACTTC,CASSLERAGRYEQYF
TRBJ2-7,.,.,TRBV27,TGTGCCAGCAGTTCAGTATGGCAGGGCCTCACGTACGAGCAGTACTTC,CASSSVWQGLTYEQYF
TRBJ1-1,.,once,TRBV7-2,TGTGCCAGCAGCTTTTCCTTAGGTGAAGCTTTCTTT,CASSFSLGEAFF
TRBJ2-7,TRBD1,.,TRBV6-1,TGTGCCAGCAGTGAACTTTTTTTAGGGACAGAAAAACAAGCCTACGAGCAGTACTTC,CASSELFLGTEKQAYEQYF
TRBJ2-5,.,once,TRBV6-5,TGTGCCAGCACAAACGGGGAGACCCAGTACTTC,CASTNGETQYF
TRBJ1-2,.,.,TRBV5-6,TGTGCCTATGCAAAACAGGGTTCTAACTATGGCTACACCTTC,CAYAKQGSNYGYTF
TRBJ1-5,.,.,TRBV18,TGTGCCAGCTCACCAAGGGAAGGCAATCAGCCCCAGCATTTT,CASSPREGNQPQHF
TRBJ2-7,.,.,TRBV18,TGTGCCAGCTCACCCTGGACCGTGTCCTACGAGCAGTACTTC,CASSPWTVSYEQYF
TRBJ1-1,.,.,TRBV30,TGTGCCTGGAGTGCGGAGAACACTGAAGCTTTCTTT,CAWSAENTEAFF
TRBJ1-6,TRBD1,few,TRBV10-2,TGCGCCAGCGCCGGACAGGGACGTTCACCCCTCCACTTT,CASAGQGRSPLHF
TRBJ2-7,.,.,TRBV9,TGTGCCAGCAGCGTAGAAGGGGGGCTCTCCTACGAGCAGTACTTC,CASSVEGGLSYEQYF
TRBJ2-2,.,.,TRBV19,TGTGCCAGTAGTAGGCCCTCCGGGACCGGGGAGCTGTTTTTT,CASSRPSGTGELFF